The following is a T cell receptor beta chain sequence with its context. As yet, its antigen is unknown. Per the germline V gene, CDR1 is LGHNA and CDR2 is YNFKEQ. The CDR3 is 18 residues long. The ends lost 6 bases at V and 2 bases at J; junction bases unmatched: 12. This sample was included in a study of blood T cells in healthy people across ages. Study context: About one barcoded beta molecule per two T cells was the capture yield of template switching. Regarding the study as a whole: Considered underestimates were the diversity estimates obtained from one million T cells.

A second PCR of roughly 7 to 11 cycles used a sample-barcoded 5' primer and a J-beta primer mix. TCRdb called the 5' RACE reads again in MiXCR, with one record for every CDR3 protein. The sample includes 950,000 to 1,200,000 distinct CDR3 sequences, approximately 38% of them seen just once. The sequence derives from a man between 18 and 35 years old in good health. The genes are TRBV4-2 and TRBJ2-1, with 11 positions matching TRBD2. Sample: blood. The CDR3 DNA sequence: TGTGCCAGCAGTAAGACTAGCGGGGACACCAACACCTACAATGAGCAGTTCTTC. Its protein is CASSKTSGDTNTYNEQFF.